This TCR beta chain is drawn from a study of blood T cells in healthy people across ages. The V gene end was trimmed by 4 bases and the J gene end by 11 bases; junction bases not matched to a gene: 7. Germline assignment: CDR1 SGHAT and CDR2 FQNNGV. This CDR3 is built from 12 residues. A second PCR, run for roughly 7 to 11 cycles, used a sample-barcoded 5' primer plus a J-beta primer mix. TCRdb called the 5' RACE reads again in MiXCR, with one record for every CDR3 protein. The sample holds over 750,000 distinct CDR3 sequences, approximately 25% seen once. This clonotype has just a few counts. This same sample was also part of a study on T cells of mothers and their children.

This receptor was obtained from a boy aged 10-17 years in good health. The V gene is TRBV11-2, the J gene TRBJ1-2; 7 nucleotides line up with TRBD1. The source material was blood. CDR3 in amino acids: CASSSQDRRYTF. In DNA, the CDR3 is TGTGCCAGCAGCTCTCAGGACAGGCGGTACACCTTC. The full variable domain, with the rest looked up from reference TRBV11-2 and TRBJ1-2, is EAGVAQSPRYKIIEKRQSVAFWCNPISGHATLYWYQQILGQGPKLLIQFQNNGVVDDSQLPKDRFSAERLKGVDSTLKIQPAKLEDSAVYLCASSSQDRRYTFGSGTRLTVV.